These 32 T cell receptor beta chains came from one sample sequenced in a study of regulatory T cells in long-lasting Graves disease. Libraries of TCR beta came from iRepertoire HTBI primers plus Arm-PCR of CDR3 regions. Using its own MiXCR run on the multiplex PCR reads, TCRdb lists one record per CDR3 protein. Counted here are roughly 260,000 distinct CDR3 sequences, 18% occurring once; the ten biggest clones make up 14%. Noted time point: newly diagnosed GD, antithyroid drugs for less than 3 months. PBMC-extracted RNA yielded the TCR library. This sample also appeared in a second study, on T cells in Graves' hyperthyroidism and ophthalmopathy.

Sequenced here: peripheral blood mononuclear cells (PBMCs), sampled at new diagnosis, from a patient treated with antithyroid drugs. The receptor source for this set is a woman aged 25 to 39 with Graves disease.

Ten or more counts support this clonotype. This chain uses TRBV5-1 with TRBJ1-5, with unresolved D. Trimming pared 5 bases from V and 0 bases from J, leaving 9 bases between. Germline CDR1 is SGHRS and CDR2 is YFSETQ. This CDR3 has 14 residues. CDR3 DNA sequence: TGCGCCAGCAGACCCGACTATAGCAATCAGCCCCAGCATTTT. Protein sequence: CASRPDYSNQPQHF.

The table lists this clonotype with many counts. The rearrangement uses TRBV7-9 and TRBJ1-2; 7 nucleotides align to TRBD1. CDR3 length: 14 amino acids. V shed 1 base and J 8 bases; nucleotides not matched to a gene: 7. Germline assignment: CDR1 SEHNR and CDR2 FQNEAQ (reference sequence). CDR3 residues: CASSLGNRQGGYTF. In DNA form, the CDR3 reads TGTGCCAGCAGCTTAGGTAACAGACAGGGAGGCTACACCTTC.

In the case of this clonotype: This may be a read error, as it is one base from a much larger clone. V and J are TRBV5-5 and TRBJ2-5; maybe TRBD1 (5 bases). Germline CDR1 SGHKS, CDR2 YYEKEE (reference sequence). The CDR3 is 16 amino acids. CDR3 loop: CASSLEAGMAQETLYF. The CDR3 coding sequence is TGTGCCAGCAGCTTGGAGGCAGGGATGGCGCAAGAGACCCTGTACTTC.

There are a few counts of this clonotype. The chain employs TRBV9 and TRBJ1-3; D perhaps matches TRBD1 (6 bases). The germline gives CDR1 SGDLS, CDR2 YYNGEE. V dropped 2 bases and J dropped 0 bases, with 9 bases sitting between them. CDR3 length: 15 amino acids. The CDR3 reads CASSVLDSSGNTIYF. For the CDR3, the DNA is TGTGCCAGCAGCGTGTTGGACAGCTCTGGAAACACCATATATTTT.

In its sample, this clonotype was seen many times. The gene calls are TRBV2 and TRBJ1-5; D is uncertain. The CDR3 totals 13 residues. The germline gives CDR1 SNHLY, CDR2 FYNNEI. Deletions cut 3 bases from V and 5 bases from J, with 8 bases between. The CDR3 sequence: CASSDRSYQPQHF. Here the CDR3 DNA reads TGTGCCAGCAGTGACAGGTCCTATCAGCCCCAGCATTTT.

This clonotype was counted ten times or more. This chain connects TRBV7-9 to TRBJ1-2; D might be TRBD1 (6 bases). Germline V gene lookup returns CDR1 SEHNR and CDR2 FQNEAQ (reference sequence). The CDR3 has 13 amino acids. V lost 5 bases to trimming and J lost 5 bases, with 12 bases between them. Written as DNA, the CDR3 is TGTGCCAGCAGCCCGAGGGGGGAATATGGCTACACCTTC. This sequence encodes CASSPRGEYGYTF.

The genes are TRBV20-1 and TRBJ2-1, with TRBD2 matching 14 bases. The CDR3 has 18 amino acids. V was pared by 0 bases and J by 0 bases, with 4 bases of the junction left unmatched. CDR1 is DFQATT, CDR2 SNEGSKA, per germline (reference sequence). The CDR3 DNA reads as TGCAGTGCTAGAGATCGACTAGCGGGAGGGAGCTCCTACAATGAGCAGTTCTTC. This sequence encodes CSARDRLAGGSSYNEQFF.

As to this clonotype: Possible read error: a much larger clone is one base away. The chain is built from TRBV3-1 and TRBJ2-7; D not resolved. CDR1 is LGHDT and CDR2 is YNNKEL in the germline V gene (reference sequence). The V gene lost 5 bases and the J gene lost 0 bases, with 8 bases spanning the gap. This CDR3 region has 13 residues. The CDR3 DNA follows: TGTGCCAGCAGCTCAACAGCCTCCTACGAGCAGTACTTC. This translates into CASSSTASYEQYF.

The chain is built from TRBV6-1 and TRBJ2-5; D remains ambiguous. V dropped 4 bases and J dropped 4 bases, with 10 bases sitting between them. In germline, CDR1 is MNHNS, CDR2 SASEGT. CDR3 length equals 13 residues. CDR3 in DNA: TGTGCCAGCAGTGCCCATAGGGTAGAGACCCAGTACTTC. It yields the protein CASSAHRVETQYF.

This clonotype was seen ten or more times. The chain uses TRBV12-3 or TRBV12-4 and TRBJ1-2, with D unclear. V was clipped by 4 bases and J by 4 bases, with 4 bases between them. CDR3 length: 11 amino acids. CDR3 coding DNA: TGTGCCAGCAGTTCTTTCTATGGCTACACCTTC. It codes for CASSSFYGYTF.

This clonotype came up many times. The chain carries TRBV19 and TRBJ1-5; D uncertain. The CDR3 loop spans 13 amino acids. Trimming took 5 bases from V and 5 from J, leaving 10 bases between them. The V gene's germline CDR1 is LNHDA and CDR2 SQIVND (reference sequence). The CDR3 reads CASSQTDHQPQHF. The CDR3 nucleotides read TGTGCCAGTAGTCAGACCGACCATCAGCCCCAGCATTTT.

On this clonotype itself: A far larger clone is off by one base, so a read error is likely. V usage is TRBV5-5 and J usage is TRBJ1-1; unclear D gene. This CDR3 is 14 amino acids long. In germline, CDR1 is SGHKS, CDR2 YYEKEE (reference sequence). V was shortened by 1 base and J by 8 bases, with 15 bases between the two germline ends. The CDR3 loop is CASSLTDLSSEAFF. CDR3 DNA: TGTGCCAGCAGCTTGACGGACTTGTCGTCGGAAGCTTTCTTT.

Details on this clonotype: A far more abundant clone sits one base away, making this likely a read error. The rearrangement uses TRBV12-3 or TRBV12-4 and TRBJ1-2; 8 positions match TRBD1. V trimming: 6 bases; J trimming: 3 bases; junction bases outside the gene matches: 9. The CDR3 runs 15 residues. The CDR3, as DNA: TGTGCCAGCAGGCCGGGACAGGATATTGACTATGGCTACACCTTC. It is translated as CASRPGQDIDYGYTF.

This clonotype has ten or more counts. V and J are TRBV20-1 and TRBJ1-3; D perhaps matches TRBD1 (5 bases). Germline CDR1 is DFQATT and CDR2 is SNEGSKA (reference sequence). The V end was cut by 2 bases, the J end by 4 bases, with 9 bases between. There are 13 residues in the CDR3. The CDR3 nucleotides are TGCAGTGCTAGAAGGGACGGCGGAAACACCATATATTTT. This translates into CSARRDGGNTIYF.

This clonotype was detected ten times or more. CDR3 sequence: CASSLGAGGSYNEQFF. In DNA form, the CDR3 reads TGTGCCAGCAGCTTAGGAGCGGGGGGCTCCTACAATGAGCAGTTCTTC. This chain connects TRBV7-2 to TRBJ2-1, with 9 nucleotides matching TRBD2. This CDR3 has 16 amino acids. Trimming at V came to 1 base and at J to 0 bases, leaving 1 base not matched to a gene. Germline CDR1 is SGHTA and CDR2 is FQGNSA.

This clonotype was picked up many times. This rearrangement joins TRBV5-6 to TRBJ1-5; D not certain. This CDR3 has 14 residues. Trimming stripped 2 bases from V and 7 bases from J, with 13 bases between. Germline CDR1 and CDR2: SGHDT and YYEEEE. This CDR3 is CASSFWSGRQPQHF. CDR3 bases: TGTGCCAGCAGCTTCTGGTCTGGGCGCCAGCCCCAGCATTTT.

Many counts were recorded for this clonotype. J is TRBJ1-4 and V is TRBV9, with D uncertain. Germline V gene data show CDR1 as SGDLS and CDR2 as YYNGEE. V was clipped by 3 bases and J by 0 bases, with 9 bases between them. This CDR3 has 15 residues. The DNA for the CDR3 is TGTGCCAGCAGCGGCTCACCGACAACTAATGAAAAACTGTTTTTT. It encodes CASSGSPTTNEKLFF.

This clonotype has just a few counts. The rearrangement uses TRBV15 and TRBJ2-3, with 12 bases that match TRBD2. Per germline, CDR1 LNHNV and CDR2 YYDKDF (reference sequence). V gave up 4 bases and J gave up 4 bases; unmatched junction bases: 3. The CDR3 extends over 15 amino acids. DNA for the CDR3: TGTGCCACCAGCACTCGACTAGCGGGGGCAGATACGCAGTATTTT. It translates to CATSTRLAGADTQYF.

This clonotype was seen at least ten times. The rearrangement joins TRBV2 to TRBJ1-2; D gene unclear. Germline lookup yields CDR1 SNHLY and CDR2 FYNNEI. The length of the CDR3 is 14 residues. Trimming took off 7 bases at V and 0 bases at J, with 12 bases between the two ends. In DNA form, the CDR3 reads TGTGCCAGCACGGGGTCCAATTCTAACTATGGCTACACCTTC. It is translated as CASTGSNSNYGYTF.

Many counts were recorded for this clonotype. The chain links TRBV7-9 to TRBJ1-2; D gene uncertain. The CDR3 consists of 14 residues. The V and J ends lost 5 bases and 8 bases respectively, with 18 bases between them. Germline CDR1 SEHNR, CDR2 FQNEAQ (reference sequence). CDR3 loop: CASSLSPGGRGYTF. The DNA for the CDR3 is TGTGCCAGCAGCCTTAGCCCAGGAGGGAGGGGCTACACCTTC.

This clonotype was seen more than once but under ten times. The chain carries TRBV9 and TRBJ1-2, with 7 bases matching TRBD1. Germline CDR1 reads SGDLS; CDR2 reads YYNGEE. The CDR3 runs to 12 residues. The J segment lost 13 bases and the V segment lost 3 bases, leaving 9 bases of the junction unmatched. CDR3 residues: CASSAPGQPGTF. The CDR3 DNA is TGTGCCAGCAGCGCCCCGGGACAGCCGGGCACCTTC.

This clonotype was seen at least ten times. V is TRBV12-3 or TRBV12-4 and J is TRBJ2-3, with D perhaps TRBD1 (6 bases). This CDR3 has 15 residues. With 6 bases removed from V and 0 bases from J, the gap between germline ends came to 13 bases. The CDR3 DNA reads TGTGCCAGCAGCTTGGACAGTTCTAGCACAGATACGCAGTATTTT. This sequence encodes CASSLDSSSTDTQYF.

This clonotype came up a few times. Since a much larger clone is just one base distant, this may be a read error. The chain employs TRBV6-2 or TRBV6-3 and TRBJ1-5, with D unresolved. V lost 5 bases and J 9 bases, leaving 17 bases between the germline ends. Germline CDR1 is MNHEY and CDR2 is SVGEGT. CDR3 length: 14 residues. The CDR3 nucleotides read TGTGCCAGCAGTGTTGAGAACGGAGATCGGCCCCAGCATTTT. It codes for CASSVENGDRPQHF.

Comment on this clonotype: A much more abundant neighbour one base away suggests this may be a read error. The chain uses TRBV18 and TRBJ1-5; no clear D gene. Trimming stripped 2 bases from V and 2 bases from J, with 13 bases between. This CDR3 is built from 16 residues. Germline assignment: CDR1 KGHSH and CDR2 LQKENI. This chain's CDR3 is CASSPFGGQGNQPQHF. CDR3 coding DNA: TGTGCCAGCTCACCATTTGGCGGGCAGGGCAATCAGCCCCAGCATTTT.

The genes are TRBV6-1 and TRBJ2-3, with 9 bases aligning to TRBD2. The CDR3 spans 15 residues. The V gene end was trimmed by 5 bases and the J gene end by 2 bases; junction bases not matched to a gene: 5. Germline loops: CDR1 MNHNS, CDR2 SASEGT. DNA of the CDR3: TGTGCCAGCAGTACGACTAGCGGCTACACAGATACGCAGTATTTT. Its translation: CASSTTSGYTDTQYF.

This clonotype appeared many times. A much larger clonotype is one base distant, so this may be a read error. The V gene is TRBV7-6, the J gene TRBJ2-5, with D tentatively TRBD1 or TRBD2 (5 bases each). V shed 0 bases and J shed 5 bases, with 7 bases lying between them. The CDR3 is 13 amino acids. Germline V CDR1 and CDR2: SGHVS, FNYEAQ. The CDR3 spells CASSLAGDETQYF. In DNA, the CDR3 is TGTGCCAGCAGCTTAGCGGGGGATGAGACCCAGTACTTC.

This clonotype was counted at least ten times. V and J are TRBV7-9 and TRBJ1-2, with 9 bases identical to TRBD1. The CDR3 runs 18 residues. Per the germline V gene, CDR1 is SEHNR and CDR2 is FQNEAQ (reference sequence). Losses at the gene ends were 4 bases for V and 0 bases for J; bases not matched to a gene: 12. The CDR3 sequence: CASSSGPGQGLANYGYTF. The CDR3 bases are TGTGCCAGCAGCTCGGGTCCGGGACAGGGCTTAGCTAACTATGGCTACACCTTC. Supplemented by reference TRBV7-9 and TRBJ1-2, the full variable domain reads DTGVSQNPRHKITKRGQNVTFRCDPISEHNRLYWYRQTLGQGPEFLTYFQNEAQLEKSRLLSDRFSAERPKGSFSTLEIQRTEQGDSAMYLCASSSGPGQGLANYGYTFGSGTRLTVV.

This clonotype has at least ten counts. V is TRBV3-1 and J is TRBJ1-3; no reliable D call. In germline, CDR1 is LGHDT, CDR2 YNNKEL (reference sequence). The CDR3 totals 17 residues. Trimming left V 2 bases short and J 0 bases short, with 14 bases between. CDR3 residues: CASSQHGLPFSGNTIYF. The CDR3 DNA reads TGTGCCAGCAGCCAACACGGACTGCCGTTCTCTGGAAACACCATATATTTT.

Ten or more counts support this clonotype. The chain carries TRBV12-3 or TRBV12-4 and TRBJ1-2; tentatively, D is TRBD1 (6 bases). There are 15 residues in the CDR3. Trimming shortened V by 6 bases and J by 8 bases, and 22 bases separated the two germline ends. This CDR3 is CASRRQQGRVEGYTF. In DNA, the CDR3 is TGTGCCAGCAGGCGTCAACAGGGAAGAGTCGAGGGCTACACCTTC.

On this clonotype: With only one base between it and a far larger clone, this is likely a read error. The chain combines TRBV7-8 with TRBJ1-2; TRBD1 agrees at 9 bases. V shed 3 bases and J 4 bases; nucleotides not matched to a gene: 3. The CDR3 length is 14 residues. In germline, CDR1 is SGHVS, CDR2 FQNEAQ. The CDR3 DNA is TGTGCCAGCAGCTTTATGGACAGGGGCTATGGCTACACCTTC. Translating it yields CASSFMDRGYGYTF. Full variable domain (outside the CDR3, taken from reference TRBV7-8 and TRBJ1-2): GAGVSQSPRYKVAKRGQDVALRCDPISGHVSLFWYQQALGQGPEFLTYFQNEAQLDKSGLPSDRFFAERPEGSVSTLKIQRTQQEDSAVYLCASSFMDRGYGYTFGSGTRLTVV.

Only a few counts were recorded for this clonotype. This chain joins TRBV19 and TRBJ2-7; 9 nucleotides align to TRBD2. The CDR3 is made up of 19 amino acids. V dropped 2 bases and J dropped 3; count of bases not matched to a gene: 17. The germline gives CDR1 LNHDA, CDR2 SQIVND (reference sequence). The CDR3 sequence is CASSIMGLAGPSHLYEQYF. For the CDR3, the DNA is TGTGCCAGTAGTATAATGGGGCTAGCGGGGCCGTCCCACCTCTACGAGCAGTACTTC.

This clonotype was observed many times. The J gene is TRBJ1-1, the V gene TRBV18, with 10 bases aligning to TRBD1. The trim removed 8 bases at V and 4 bases at J, leaving 10 bases unmatched. Germline values: CDR1 KGHSH, CDR2 LQKENI. There are 15 residues in the CDR3. The CDR3 DNA is TGTGCCAGCAGCCCCGGGACAGGGGACGTCACTGAAGCTTTCTTT. This encodes CASSPGTGDVTEAFF.